This T cell receptor (beta chain) was observed in a study of PD-L1 blockade in urothelial cancer. Background on the study: Atezolizumab, begun by patients at some point between 2012 and 2014, was given at 1,200 mg intravenously every 3 weeks. Blood analysis was done at 3 weeks (second dose) and 6 weeks after treatment began.

Time point meaning: pretreatment peripheral blood. Each patient contributed between 1 and 8 total time points of blood mononuclear cells, pretreatment and during treatment. Generated by immunoSEQ multiplex PCR, the TCRdb table keeps only in-frame clones and is missing some. The top ten hold 3% to 4% of the sample, which has just under 50,000 clones, around 80% seen once. There are 17 residues in the CDR3. J lost 6 bases, V lost 0 bases, and 10 bases had no gene match. Per germline, CDR1 LGHNA and CDR2 YNFKEQ. This sequence was found in a man in his 70s with urothelial cancer. This specimen consisted of PBMCs, obtained around atezolizumab (anti-PD-L1) treatment. The chain is built from TRBV4-2 and TRBJ2-3; TRBD2 matches at 9 bases. The CDR3: CASSQEGRGGAGDTQYF. The CDR3 region has the DNA TGTGCCAGCAGCCAAGAAGGGCGCGGGGGGGCCGGTGATACGCAGTATTTT.